This T cell receptor beta chain appears in the sequencing data of a study of monozygotic twins with inflammatory bowel disease. Germline-derived CDR1 and CDR2 are MNHEY and SVGAGI. The CDR3 covers 15 residues. No DNA is given; TCRdb re-called the 5' RACE reads and lists each CDR3 protein once. This sample's table reports about 110,000 distinct CDR3 sequences. From whole blood, total RNA was isolated without any sorting of T cells. Sequenced sample: blood. The V and J genes are TRBV6-5 and TRBJ1-1; absent DNA, TCRdb's TRBD1 call cannot be checked. The origin of this receptor is a human donor with ulcerative colitis or Crohn's disease, or a healthy co-twin of an affected twin (not recorded which). The CDR3 loop is CASSFNQGAGDEAFF.